This T cell receptor beta chain appears in the sequencing data of a study of cytomegalovirus exposure and HLA in healthy donors. Study-wide points: Sequences of the TCR beta chain were said to predict the HLA-A and HLA-B alleles of most subjects accurately. Researchers reported from a later analysis that most CMV-associated TCR beta chains appeared HLA-restricted. DRB1 had the most TCR associations and HLA-C the fewest, a later analysis found, with rates varying by HLA locus. Earlier findings revealed that most TCR beta V segments proved productive either about 87% or about 30% of the time.

Per germline, CDR1 LGHNT and CDR2 FRNRAP. J gave up 2 bases and V 1 base, and 18 bases lay outside the gene matches. CDR3 length equals 23 residues. A word on this clone: Its antigen is unknown.

The primer mix had 60 Vbeta and 13 Jbeta primers. Assay used: immunoSEQ multiplex PCR; TCRdb lists only in-frame clones, some missing. The sample has some 120,000 clones, roughly 79% seen once. This TCR came from a woman aged 18-30 years in good health and CMV-seronegative. The chain carries TRBV12-5 and TRBJ2-4; TRBD2 matches at 15 bases. The sequencing sample was made of PBMCs. For the CDR3, the DNA is TGTGCTAGTGGTTTGGGACTAGGACTAGCGGGGGGGCCGGGATTAGTTACCAAAAACATTCAGTACTTC. This codes for CASGLGLGLAGGPGLVTKNIQYF.